These 8 T cell receptor beta chains were sequenced from one sample in a study of blood T cell repertoires in COVID-19. Some clones are missing from TCRdb's copy, which holds only in-frame ones; the method was immunoSEQ multiplex PCR. The top ten hold 8.9% of the sample, which has a few hundred thousand clones, roughly 90% seen once. Sequencing was carried out using PBMCs or T cells enriched from blood (not recorded which). The receptors originated from a woman aged 18 to 35 who had recovered from COVID-19.

The chain recombines TRBV5-6 with TRBJ2-5, with 11 positions matching TRBD1. The J segment lost 5 bases and the V segment lost 4 bases, leaving 7 bases of the junction unmatched. This CDR3 is built from 15 residues. Per the germline V gene, CDR1 is SGHDT and CDR2 is YYEEEE. The DNA of the CDR3 is TGTGCCAGCAGCCGGACAGGGGGCGTGGGGGAGACCCAGTACTTC. Translation gives CASSRTGGVGETQYF.

V and J are TRBV4-3 and TRBJ2-1; perhaps TRBD2 as D (6 bases). The germline V gene encodes CDR1 LGHNA and CDR2 YSLEER. Trimming stripped 0 bases from V and 6 bases from J, with 15 bases between. The CDR3 length is 16 residues. In DNA, the CDR3 is TGCGCCAGCAGCCAAGATCTGCGGGATCGGATCAATGAGCAGTTCTTC. This encodes CASSQDLRDRINEQFF.

The rearrangement joins TRBV7-3 to TRBJ1-2, with D possibly matching TRBD1 (6 bases). The germline V gene encodes CDR1 SGHTA and CDR2 FQGTGA. V shed 4 bases and J shed 8 bases, with 14 bases lying between them. The CDR3 length is 13 residues. The CDR3 sequence is CASSSMGALGYTF. Here the CDR3 DNA reads TGTGCCAGCAGCTCTATGGGGGCCTTGGGCTACACCTTC.

The chain is built from TRBV7-2 and TRBJ2-4; D not resolved. The CDR3 runs to 12 residues. Between the trimmed V and J ends, which lost 5 bases and 3 bases, there was a span of 5 bases. CDR1 and CDR2 (germline): SGHTA, FQGNSA. CDR3 DNA: TGTGCCAGCAGCCCTTACAAAAACATTCAGTACTTC. Amino acids: CASSPYKNIQYF. The whole variable domain, remainder taken from reference TRBV7-2 and TRBJ2-4, is GAGVSQSPSNKVTEKGKDVELRCDPISGHTALYWYRQSLGQGLEFLIYFQGNSAPDKSGLPSDRFSAERTGGSVSTLTIQRTQQEDSAVYLCASSPYKNIQYFGAGTRLSVL.

J is TRBJ2-7 and V is TRBV7-9; tentative D call: TRBD2 (5 bases). CDR1 SEHNR and CDR2 FQNEAQ come from the germline V gene (reference sequence). V was trimmed by 1 base and J by 2 bases, leaving 12 bases between them. The CDR3 consists of 15 residues. This chain's CDR3 is CASSLEGGPTYEQYF. The CDR3 region has the DNA TGTGCCAGCAGCTTAGAAGGCGGGCCTACCTACGAGCAGTACTTC.

This clone was found once. The rearrangement links TRBV30 to TRBJ1-1; 8 nucleotides line up with TRBD1. Germline V gene sequence: CDR1 GTSNPN, CDR2 SVGIG (reference sequence). The CDR3 is made up of 13 amino acids. The junction had 8 bases not matched to a gene; V was cut back by 0 bases and J by 11 bases. CDR3 amino acids: CAWSVHRTGIAFF. The CDR3 DNA reads TGTGCCTGGAGTGTACATAGGACAGGGATTGCTTTCTTT.

This clone came up once. The rearrangement uses TRBV5-1 and TRBJ2-2, with 9 bases fitting TRBD1. The ends lost 0 bases at V and 6 bases at J; junction bases unmatched: 3. This CDR3 region has 15 residues. The germline CDR1 and CDR2 sequences are SGHRS and YFSETQ. The CDR3 is CASSLGGQGPGELFF. CDR3 DNA: TGCGCCAGCAGCTTGGGGGGACAGGGTCCCGGGGAGCTGTTTTTT.

The chain couples TRBV7-9 to TRBJ2-1; TRBD1 matches 10 bases. The junction had 1 base not matched to a gene; V was cut back by 5 bases and J by 6 bases. CDR3 length: 13 residues. Germline V gene data show CDR1 as SEHNR and CDR2 as FQNEAQ (reference sequence). The CDR3 region is CASSGTGANEQFF. CDR3 nucleotide sequence: TGTGCCAGCAGCGGGACAGGGGCCAATGAGCAGTTCTTC. The full variable domain, its missing parts supplied by reference TRBV7-9 and TRBJ2-1, is DTGVSQNPRHKITKRGQNVTFRCDPISEHNRLYWYRQTLGQGPEFLTYFQNEAQLEKSRLLSDRFSAERPKGSFSTLEIQRTEQGDSAMYLCASSGTGANEQFFGPGTRLTVL.